This T cell receptor beta chain stems from a study of blood T cell repertoires in COVID-19. CDR1 is KGHSY and CDR2 is FQNENV in the germline V gene. With 6 bases removed from V and 7 bases from J, the gap between germline ends came to 13 bases. CDR3 length: 13 residues. TCRdb's copy holds only in-frame clones and misses some; the assay was immunoSEQ multiplex PCR. The sample lists approximately 70,000 clones, 82% occurring once. This sequence was found in a human donor in a cohort sampled during active COVID-19. Specimen: peripheral blood. The V and J genes are TRBV16 and TRBJ1-5; D is perhaps TRBD1 (6 bases). The CDR3 is CASSLRGVQPQHF. The DNA of the CDR3 is TGTGCCAGCAGTCTCAGGGGAGTGCAGCCCCAGCATTTT. The entire variable domain, with the rest obtained from reference TRBV16 and TRBJ1-5, is as follows: GEEVAQTPKHLVRGEGQKAKLYCAPIKGHSYVFWYQQVLKNEFKFLISFQNENVFDETGMPKERFSAKCLPNSPCSLEIQATKLEDSAVYFCASSLRGVQPQHFGDGTRLSIL.